The present T cell receptor (beta chain) was sequenced within a study of control samples from healthy donors and cancer patients. In germline, CDR1 is SGHDT, CDR2 YYEEEE. Trimming pared 5 bases from V and 4 bases from J, leaving 8 bases between. This CDR3 spans 12 amino acids. Assay used: immunoSEQ multiplex PCR; TCRdb lists only in-frame clones, some missing. The table shows fewer than 200,000 clones, with approximately 86% occurring only once. This clone was observed once. The sequence came from a woman aged 25 to 39 in good health. The rearrangement joins TRBV5-6 to TRBJ2-3; no clear D gene. The sample comprised blood. The CDR3 nucleotides are TGTGCCAGCAGGGGTTTGGCAGATACGCAGTATTTT. It yields the protein CASRGLADTQYF. Full variable domain (missing parts from reference TRBV5-6 and TRBJ2-3): DAGVTQSPTHLIKTRGQQVTLRCSPKSGHDTVSWYQQALGQGPQFIFQYYEEEERQRGNFPDRFSGHQFPNYSSELNVNALLLGDSALYLCASRGLADTQYFGPGTRLTVL.